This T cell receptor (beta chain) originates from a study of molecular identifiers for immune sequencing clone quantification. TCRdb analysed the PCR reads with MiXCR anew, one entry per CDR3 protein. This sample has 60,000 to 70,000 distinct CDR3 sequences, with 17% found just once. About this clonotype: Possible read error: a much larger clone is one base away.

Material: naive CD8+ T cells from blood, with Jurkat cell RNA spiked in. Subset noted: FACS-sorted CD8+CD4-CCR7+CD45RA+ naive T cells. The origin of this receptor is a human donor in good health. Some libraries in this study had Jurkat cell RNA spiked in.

CDR3 sequence reads: CASCFVTGPYEQYF. CDR3 DNA: TGTGCCAGCTGCTTCGTGACAGGGCCCTACGAGCAGTACTTC. The chain recombines TRBV7-9 with TRBJ2-7; 7 nucleotides line up with TRBD1. CDR1 and CDR2 (germline): SEHNR, FQNEAQ (reference sequence). There are 14 residues in the CDR3.